This T cell receptor (beta chain) was sequenced for a study of T cell repertoires in cytomegalovirus infection. In the study overall: Selection of CMV epitopes for the study included recently identified HLA-C-restricted and well-studied HLA-B-restricted ones. Public TCR beta signature analysis indicated the presence of both CMV infection and matching HLA type.

A single record per CDR3 protein comes from TCRdb applying MiXCR to the reads. Here the sample spans some 800,000 distinct CDR3 sequences, 30% to 35% being singletons. Broader study findings: Clonotypes of TCR beta that were HLA-C-restricted and CMV-specific dominated the ex vivo response.

This CDR3 is built from 20 residues. V lost 4 bases and J lost 7, with 32 bases in between. Germline values: CDR1 SGHRS, CDR2 YFSETQ. With regard to this clonotype: What it binds is unknown.

V is TRBV5-1 and J is TRBJ2-2; D is possibly TRBD2 (6 bases). Sequencing used cultured CD8+ T cells from PBMCs, obtained from culture after CMV antigen stimulation. The sequence was obtained from a human donor in good health (CMV status not recorded). Some clones in this sample may be carry-over from other donors' samples. The CDR3 loop reads CASSQKALLEGTSYVGELFF. CDR3 nucleotides: TGCGCCAGCAGCCAAAAGGCCCTTTTGGAGGGAACGTCGTATGTCGGGGAGCTGTTTTTT.